This paragraph reports one T cell receptor (beta chain). The sample comes from a study of graft-versus-host responses after intestinal transplantation. The V and J ends lost 8 bases and 4 bases, in that order; junction bases with no gene match: 7. Germline CDR1 is MRHNA and CDR2 is SNTAGT. The CDR3 runs to 15 residues. Repertoires were generated with immunoSEQ multiplex PCR, while TCRdb's copy carries only in-frame clones and drops some. This table holds some 96,000 clones, about nine tenths found once. The sequencing used PBMCs, collected approximately 420 days after intestinal transplant. This clonotype originated in a human patient who received an intestinal transplant, so some T cells may come from the graft donor. The chain couples TRBV6-4 to TRBJ2-3; the match to TRBD2 covers 12 bases. The CDR3 here is CASSPTSGGADTQYF. The DNA of the CDR3 is TGTGCCAGCTCCCCGACTAGCGGGGGTGCAGATACGCAGTATTTT.